Listed below are T cell receptor beta chains from one sample, sequenced in a study of shared T cell receptors in the human thymus. Repertoires were generated with immunoSEQ multiplex PCR, while TCRdb's copy carries only in-frame clones and drops some. The sample includes 550,000 to 800,000 clones, approximately 85% of them seen just once. These data were also reused for a study on human thymus T cells.

The sample comprised thymocytes. These receptors were taken from a girl less than two years old with a congenital heart defect. Both conserved end residues are part of each CDR3.

v_call: TRBV15
j_call: TRBJ1-2
cdr3_aa: CATSRATVRVEFGYTF

v_call: TRBV6-6
j_call: TRBJ1-2
cdr3_aa: CASRTPFDYGYTF

v_call: TRBV6-1
j_call: TRBJ2-7
cdr3_aa: CASSERTGFPYEQYF

v_call: TRBV19
j_call: TRBJ1-6
cdr3_aa: CASMLMRGIASPLHF

v_call: TRBV28
j_call: TRBJ1-5
cdr3_aa: CASSLSRQGATYSNQPQHF

v_call: TRBV12-5
j_call: TRBJ1-1
cdr3_aa: CASGLTRAGSTKTIKNTEAFF

v_call: TRBV7-2
j_call: TRBJ2-7
cdr3_aa: CASSFSGGGFYEQYF

v_call: TRBV27
j_call: TRBJ1-5
cdr3_aa: CASTRDREGQPQHF

v_call: TRBV5-1
j_call: TRBJ1-1
cdr3_aa: CASSPQGPGMNTEAFF

v_call: TRBV7-9
j_call: TRBJ1-4
cdr3_aa: CASSFIQGEGEKLFF

v_call: TRBV11-2
j_call: TRBJ1-1
cdr3_aa: CASSLGLRGPTNTEAFF

v_call: TRBV5-8
j_call: TRBJ2-7
cdr3_aa: CASTRTGTSREQYF

v_call: TRBV5-4
j_call: TRBJ2-1
cdr3_aa: CASSGRTSGGYNEQFF

v_call: TRBV28
j_call: TRBJ1-4
cdr3_aa: CASSRTGANEKLFF

v_call: TRBV4-3
j_call: TRBJ2-5
cdr3_aa: CASSQDPGQPQETQYF

v_call: TRBV16
j_call: TRBJ1-1
cdr3_aa: CASRLRRQWKAFF

v_call: TRBV27
j_call: TRBJ2-3
cdr3_aa: CASSLFTQGDTDTQYF

v_call: TRBV7-8
j_call: TRBJ2-2
cdr3_aa: CASSTYTGSPGELFF

v_call: TRBV19
j_call: TRBJ1-6
cdr3_aa: CASRPGQGVFYNSPLHF

v_call: TRBV9
j_call: TRBJ2-3
cdr3_aa: CASSPRDRATRGDTQYF

v_call: TRBV5-3
j_call: TRBJ2-2
cdr3_aa: CARSPPGTLDYANTGELFF

v_call: TRBV9
j_call: .
cdr3_aa: CASSVTAGPTYEQYF

v_call: TRBV5-1
j_call: TRBJ2-3
cdr3_aa: CASNKAGEGTDTQYF

v_call: TRBV9
j_call: TRBJ1-2
cdr3_aa: CASARGARDRGQFEDGYTF

v_call: TRBV14
j_call: TRBJ2-5
cdr3_aa: CASSHDRDGETQYF

v_call: TRBV27
j_call: TRBJ2-5
cdr3_aa: CASSLTGTGEETQYF

v_call: TRBV6-5
j_call: TRBJ2-7
cdr3_aa: CASSYSQDRYEQYF

v_call: TRBV12-5
j_call: TRBJ1-2
cdr3_aa: CASGLRRQGMFLVGGYTF

v_call: TRBV6-1
j_call: TRBJ2-7
cdr3_aa: CASTRFQYRNEQYF

v_call: TRBV19
j_call: TRBJ2-7
cdr3_aa: CASSPLQDSYEQYF

v_call: TRBV5-4
j_call: TRBJ1-1
cdr3_aa: CASSSQGTEAFF

v_call: TRBV14
j_call: TRBJ2-4
cdr3_aa: CASSQAPGTDKNIQYF

v_call: TRBV7-6
j_call: TRBJ2-1
cdr3_aa: CASSFSAGGPYNEQFF

v_call: TRBV9
j_call: TRBJ1-5
cdr3_aa: CASSVTGVQPQHF

v_call: TRBV12-5
j_call: TRBJ1-5
cdr3_aa: CASGFSPPDSIHQPQHF

v_call: TRBV12-5
j_call: TRBJ1-2
cdr3_aa: CASGFLPVGYGYTF

v_call: TRBV4-1
j_call: TRBJ1-5
cdr3_aa: CASSHLVRGGNQPQHF

v_call: TRBV18
j_call: TRBJ1-5
cdr3_aa: CASSPWDRYSNQPQHF

v_call: TRBV6-1
j_call: TRBJ1-2
cdr3_aa: CASSEDRVALYGYTF

v_call: TRBV5-1
j_call: TRBJ2-5
cdr3_aa: CASSKTAPQETQYF

v_call: TRBV7-9
j_call: TRBJ2-7
cdr3_aa: CASSDGGTAECSYEQYF

v_call: TRBV28
j_call: TRBJ1-2
cdr3_aa: CASSFRDRAYGYTF

v_call: TRBV5-1
j_call: TRBJ2-7
cdr3_aa: CASSIDRDSYEQYF

v_call: TRBV7-8
j_call: TRBJ2-4
cdr3_aa: CASSSNNRVAKNIQYF

v_call: TRBV13
j_call: TRBJ2-6
cdr3_aa: CASSLGGTGAAGANVLTF

v_call: TRBV28
j_call: TRBJ1-2
cdr3_aa: CASSQTTGTGSNGYTF

v_call: TRBV19
j_call: TRBJ1-4
cdr3_aa: CASSPGEKLFF

v_call: TRBV19
j_call: TRBJ1-2
cdr3_aa: CASSRRGFDYGYTF

v_call: TRBV4-3
j_call: TRBJ2-3
cdr3_aa: CASSQDEGLAGGGGTDTQYF

v_call: TRBV7-6
j_call: TRBJ2-1
cdr3_aa: CASSFRLAEIYNEQFF

v_call: TRBV6-1
j_call: TRBJ2-1
cdr3_aa: CASSPKRGAPEQFF

v_call: TRBV5-6
j_call: TRBJ1-1
cdr3_aa: CASSSSGGDRMNTEAFF